Below, 14 T cell receptor beta chains from the same sample are listed, as sequenced in a study of cytomegalovirus exposure and HLA in healthy donors. It was with 60 Vbeta and 13 Jbeta primers that the PCR ran. Sequencing was performed with immunoSEQ multiplex PCR; in TCRdb, only in-frame clones are kept and a portion is missing. The data contain approximately 90,000 clones, around 77% of them singletons. The sequenced sample was PBMCs. The receptors derive from a middle-aged man in good health and CMV-seronegative.

V and J are TRBV7-9 and TRBJ1-3; 8 nucleotides align to TRBD1. Germline CDR1 SEHNR, CDR2 FQNEAQ (reference sequence). Trimming took 3 bases from V and 8 from J; bases not matched to a gene: 9. This CDR3 region has 15 residues. CDR3 in amino acids: CASSLRSRGPDTIYF. The CDR3 nucleotides are TGTGCCAGCAGCTTGAGGAGCAGGGGGCCAGACACCATATATTTT.

This clone was recorded a few times. V usage is TRBV5-1 and J usage is TRBJ2-1; D is perhaps TRBD1 (5 bases). The CDR3 is 15 residues long. Germline CDR1 SGHRS, CDR2 YFSETQ. Deletions cut 4 bases from V and 10 bases from J, with 21 bases between. CDR3 bases: TGCGCCAGCAGCCCGGAGCAGGGTATAGGTCGGGAGCAGTTCTTC. The encoded protein is CASSPEQGIGREQFF.

The chain joins TRBV2 to TRBJ2-2, with D perhaps TRBD2 (5 bases). Germline V gives CDR1 SNHLY, CDR2 FYNNEI. V gave up 5 bases and J gave up 4 bases, with 11 bases separating them. This CDR3 comprises 14 residues. Here the CDR3 reads CASSSAGGTGELFF. CDR3 nucleotide sequence: TGTGCCAGCAGTTCGGCGGGCGGCACCGGGGAGCTGTTTTTT.

Only a few counts were recorded for this clone. V is TRBV28 and J is TRBJ1-5, with 8 bases identical to TRBD1. The CDR3 sequence is 16 residues long. The germline CDR1 and CDR2 sequences are MDHEN and SYDVKM. The trim removed 6 bases at V and 7 bases at J, leaving 14 bases unmatched. This CDR3 is CASRQAQRQGYQPQHF. CDR3 DNA sequence: TGTGCCAGCAGACAGGCGCAGAGACAGGGGTACCAGCCCCAGCATTTT. Full variable domain (missing parts from reference TRBV28 and TRBJ1-5): DVKVTQSSRYLVKRTGEKVFLECVQDMDHENMFWYRQDPGLGLRLIYFSYDVKMKEKGDIPEGYSVSREKKERFSLILESASTNQTSMYLCASRQAQRQGYQPQHFGDGTRLSIL.

There are a few counts of this clone. The chain joins TRBV18 to TRBJ2-7, with TRBD2 matching over 12 bases. CDR1 and CDR2 (germline): KGHSH, LQKENI. There are 16 residues in the CDR3. V shed 3 bases, J shed 7 bases, and the junction held 10 bases outside the gene matches. The CDR3 loop is CASSPNPSGGAGEQYF. As DNA, the CDR3 is TGTGCCAGCTCACCGAACCCTAGCGGGGGGGCAGGAGAGCAGTACTTC.

The gene calls are TRBV25-1 and TRBJ2-1; D might be TRBD1 (6 bases). The CDR3 runs to 14 residues. Germline CDR1 is MGHDK and CDR2 is SYGVNS. V lost 4 bases to trimming and J lost 4 bases, with 11 bases between them. CDR3 residues: CASSGPTGYNEQFF. Here the CDR3 DNA reads TGTGCCAGCAGTGGTCCCACAGGGTACAATGAGCAGTTCTTC.

The J gene is TRBJ1-5, the V gene TRBV28; D is possibly TRBD1 (5 bases). This CDR3 has 15 amino acids. From germline, CDR1 is MDHEN and CDR2 SYDVKM. The V and J ends lost 6 bases and 1 base respectively, with 13 bases between them. CDR3 amino acids: CASRTGGGSNQPQHF. CDR3 coding DNA: TGTGCCAGCAGAACCGGTGGGGGGAGCAATCAGCCCCAGCATTTT.

The chain has TRBV7-9 and TRBJ2-5; no reliable D call. Near its end, the DNA agrees better with TRBJ2-7, so the J call may be wrong. Germline-derived CDR1 and CDR2 are SEHNR and FQNEAQ (reference sequence). There are 12 residues in the CDR3. The CDR3 is CASRLETYEQYF. The CDR3 region has the DNA TGTGCCAGCAGGCTTGAAACCTACGAGCAGTACTTC.

The genes are TRBV28 and TRBJ1-2; D is undetermined. This CDR3 is 13 amino acids long. Looked up from germline, CDR1 is MDHEN and CDR2 is SYDVKM. The ends were cut back, 3 bases at V and 1 base at J, with 6 bases in the middle. The DNA for the CDR3 is TGTGCCAGCAGTTTTCAGGATAACTATGGCTACACCTTC. Its translation: CASSFQDNYGYTF.

The chain couples TRBV28 to TRBJ2-1; D not certain. The CDR3 is 13 residues long. The germline gives CDR1 MDHEN, CDR2 SYDVKM. Trimming cost V 3 bases and J 3 bases, with 6 bases left between them. The CDR3 loop reads CASSLGHYNEQFF. In DNA form, the CDR3 reads TGTGCCAGCAGTTTGGGCCACTACAATGAGCAGTTCTTC.

This clone was picked up one time. This sequence joins TRBV10-2 and TRBJ1-5; D is uncertain. This CDR3 is built from 12 residues. The V gene lost 6 bases and the J gene lost 3 bases, with 6 bases spanning the gap. Per germline, CDR1 WSHSY and CDR2 SAAADI. The CDR3 spells CASRTDNQPQHF. In DNA form, the CDR3 reads TGCGCCAGCAGGACTGACAATCAGCCCCAGCATTTT.

This chain links TRBV5-1 with TRBJ2-7; weak D call: TRBD2 (5 bases). Germline assignment: CDR1 SGHRS and CDR2 YFSETQ. V lost 4 bases and J 3 bases, leaving 14 bases between the germline ends. The CDR3 contains 14 residues. This chain's CDR3 is CASSLEGKGYEQYF. In nucleotides, the CDR3 is TGCGCCAGCAGCCTCGAGGGAAAGGGCTACGAGCAGTACTTC.

The chain employs TRBV27 and TRBJ2-7, with D perhaps TRBD2 (6 bases). Germline V gene lookup returns CDR1 MNHEY and CDR2 SMNVEV (reference sequence). V was pared by 6 bases and J by 3 bases, with 12 bases between. This CDR3 has 13 residues. CDR3 in amino acids: CASSQFSGYEQYF. As DNA, the CDR3 is TGTGCCAGCAGCCAATTTAGCGGCTACGAGCAGTACTTC.

This clone has a single count. The gene calls are TRBV9 and TRBJ2-3, with D tentatively TRBD1 (5 bases). The V and J ends lost 7 bases and 2 bases respectively, with 17 bases between them. This CDR3 has 15 residues. Germline V lookup: CDR1 SGDLS, CDR2 YYNGEE. The CDR3 here is CASAQGVPITDTQYF. CDR3 DNA sequence: TGTGCCAGCGCCCAGGGCGTCCCTATCACAGATACGCAGTATTTT.